This T cell receptor beta chain was captured by sequencing in a study of blood T cell repertoires in COVID-19. Study in general: Acute-phase and convalescent COVID-19 samples originated in the United States, Italy and Spain. T cells, B-cell-depleted T cells, or PBMCs provided the cDNA or gDNA that served as material.

Source study methods: Amplified reference gene primers provided the basis for estimating nucleated cell counts. TCRdb keeps only in-frame clones here, not all; method: immunoSEQ multiplex PCR. Clone size and the V and J calls come from that table; the DNA yielded D and trimming. The profile shows more than 55,000 clones, 92% of them singletons. The specimen sequenced was peripheral blood. The receptor was derived from a middle-aged man with active COVID-19.

The chain's CDR3 is CASSLTRRMEGKSNTEAFF. DNA for the CDR3: TGCGCCAGCAGCCTCACCAGGAGGATGGAGGGAAAGTCGAACACTGAAGCTTTCTTT. The V gene is TRBV4-1, the J gene TRBJ1-1; D is ambiguous. Germline V gene data show CDR1 as MGHRA and CDR2 as YSYEKL. This CDR3 comprises 19 residues. V gave up 4 bases and J gave up 1 base, with 25 bases separating them.